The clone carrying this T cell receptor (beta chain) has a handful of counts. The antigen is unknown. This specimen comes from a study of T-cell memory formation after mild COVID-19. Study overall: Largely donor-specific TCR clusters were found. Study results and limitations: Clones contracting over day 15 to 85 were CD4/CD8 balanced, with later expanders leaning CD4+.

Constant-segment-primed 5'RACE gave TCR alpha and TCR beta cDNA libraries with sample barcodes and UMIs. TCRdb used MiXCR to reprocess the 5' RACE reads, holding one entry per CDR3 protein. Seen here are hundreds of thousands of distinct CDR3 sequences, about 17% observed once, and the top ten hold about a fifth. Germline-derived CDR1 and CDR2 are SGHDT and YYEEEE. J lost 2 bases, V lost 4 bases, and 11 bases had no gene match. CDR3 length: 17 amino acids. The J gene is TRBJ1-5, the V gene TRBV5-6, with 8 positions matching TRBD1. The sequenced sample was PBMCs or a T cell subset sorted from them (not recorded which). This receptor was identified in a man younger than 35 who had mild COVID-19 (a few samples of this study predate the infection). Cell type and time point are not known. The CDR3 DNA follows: TGTGCCAGCAGCATTGGACTTGGGACAGGTCGCAATCAGCCCCAGCATTTT. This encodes CASSIGLGTGRNQPQHF.